The present TCR beta chain was sequenced within a study of cytomegalovirus exposure and HLA in healthy donors. Study results and caveats: In a later analysis, common viral pathogens appeared linked to several of the most significant clusters.

The PCR had 60 Vbeta and 13 Jbeta primers. As processed by the authors: Unique TCR beta chains numbered roughly 83 million in a later analysis, with roughly 9.9 million shared. Measured with immunoSEQ multiplex PCR; TCRdb has only the in-frame clones, and not every one. V and J calls and clone size follow that table, whereas D and trimming were derived from the DNA. The data contain 110,000 to 150,000 clones, approximately 9% of them seen just once; the ten biggest clones take up about 1.7%. The germline V gene has CDR1 LGHNA and CDR2 YSLEER. CDR3 length: 16 residues. As for this clone: Its matching antigen is unknown. The germline gene is not matched at one end of the junction; a read error may be the cause.

All donors participated as healthy donors of bone marrow. The sample taken for sequencing was PBMCs. The chain uses TRBV4-3 and TRBJ2-3; D is perhaps TRBD2 (6 bases). The TCR sequence derives from a male donor in good health and CMV-seronegative. This CDR3 is CASSKELTGVGDTQYF. CDR3 nucleotide sequence: TGCGCCAGCAGCAAAGAATTAACGGGAGTTGGAGATACGCAGTATTTT.